This T cell receptor beta chain was recovered during a study of blood T cell repertoires in COVID-19. On the study more broadly: From T cells, B-cell-depleted T cells, or PBMCs came the material, which was cDNA or gDNA.

In the authors' methods: Reference gene primer amplification yielded estimated nucleated cell counts. Assay: immunoSEQ multiplex PCR; the TCRdb copy retains only in-frame clones and omits some. V, J and clone size are taken as reported in that table, and D and trimming were inferred from the DNA itself. Of around 300,000 clones listed, 75% to 95% are singletons. With V trimmed by 3 bases and J by 4 bases, 9 bases remained unmatched. This CDR3 has 16 amino acids. Looked up from germline, CDR1 is LNHNV and CDR2 is YYDKDF (reference sequence). This TCR came from a woman in her thirties with COVID-19, enrolled during active disease. This sequence joins TRBV15 and TRBJ2-1; 7 bases agree with TRBD1. The sequenced sample was peripheral blood. The CDR3 nucleotides are TGTGCCACCAGCAGCGGCCGGGACAGACTTTACAATGAGCAGTTCTTC. Protein sequence: CATSSGRDRLYNEQFF.